This T cell receptor (beta chain) is from a study of blood T cell repertoires in COVID-19. Study in general: Collection of acute and convalescent COVID-19 samples took place in the United States, Italy and Spain.

The repertoire was sequenced with immunoSEQ multiplex PCR; TCRdb's copy has only in-frame clones and lacks some. Among about 250,000 clones, around 90% were seen once, and the ten largest hold about 3.1%. Trimming removed 4 bases from V and 7 bases from J; junction bases left unmatched: 2. This CDR3 is 12 amino acids long. From germline, CDR1 is MNHEY and CDR2 SVGEGT. Participant age was roughly 18 to 95 years, and participants resided in approximately 24 US areas. The sample was PBMCs or T cells enriched from blood (not recorded which). This clonotype was obtained from a middle-aged woman who had been exposed to COVID-19. The gene calls are TRBV6-2 or TRBV6-3 and TRBJ2-7, with TRBD1 identical over 9 bases. The CDR3 DNA is TGTGCCAGCAGTTGGGGACAGGGTGAGCAGTACTTC. This translates into CASSWGQGEQYF.